Presented here are 21 T cell receptor beta chains from one specimen sequenced in a study of shared clonotypes between healthy human individuals. Naive CD8 cells comprised CD45RO-negative, CCR7-positively selected cells, excluding terminally differentiated effector memory CD45RA+ cells. The repertoire was sequenced with immunoSEQ multiplex PCR; TCRdb's copy has only in-frame clones and lacks some. The sample lists about 2.2 million clones, 90% to 95% occurring once. The source material was naive CD8+ T cells from PBMCs. The receptor set was obtained from a young man in good health. Some clones in this sample may be carry-over from other donors' samples.

On this clone: Distinct nucleotide sequences in the sample also encode this CDR3. CDR3 in amino acids: CASSLTSGRETQYF. As DNA, the CDR3 is TGTGCCAGCAGTTTAACTAGCGGGAGGGAGACCCAGTACTTC. This chain uses TRBV27 with TRBJ2-5; 12 positions agree with TRBD2. The CDR3 covers 14 residues. The J segment lost 5 bases and the V segment lost 2 bases, leaving 0 bases of the junction unmatched. The germline V gene has CDR1 MNHEY and CDR2 SMNVEV (reference sequence).

The V call is TRBV27, the J call TRBJ2-7; D assignment may be TRBD1 or TRBD2 (5 bases each). Germline CDR1 is MNHEY and CDR2 is SMNVEV (reference sequence). The CDR3 is made up of 13 amino acids. V shed 7 bases and J shed 3 bases, with 13 bases lying between them. The CDR3 DNA sequence: TGTGCCAGCACCCCGGGACCCGGCTACGAGCAGTACTTC. Amino acid sequence: CASTPGPGYEQYF.

V and J are TRBV12-5 and TRBJ2-1; no reliable D call. This CDR3 is built from 13 residues. CDR1 is LGHNT, CDR2 FRNRAP, per germline. The V and J ends lost 5 bases and 0 bases respectively, with 5 bases between them. The CDR3 nucleotides read TGTGCTAGTGGTCGAAGCTCCTACAATGAGCAGTTCTTC. Translated: CASGRSSYNEQFF.

Points on this clone: Other DNA sequences within the sample encode an identical CDR3. V gene TRBV5-1 combines with J gene TRBJ2-7; 9 nucleotides align to TRBD2. The CDR3 consists of 15 residues. The V and J ends lost 0 bases and 4 bases, in that order; junction bases with no gene match: 5. Germline V CDR1 and CDR2: SGHRS, YFSETQ. For the CDR3, the DNA is TGCGCCAGCAGCTTGGAACTAGCGGGCACGTACGAGCAGTACTTC. Protein: CASSLELAGTYEQYF. The full variable domain, in which reference TRBV5-1 and TRBJ2-7 provide the parts outside the CDR3, is KAGVTQTPRYLIKTRGQQVTLSCSPISGHRSVSWYQQTPGQGLQFLFEYFSETQRNKGNFPGRFSGRQFSNSRSEMNVSTLELGDSALYLCASSLELAGTYEQYFGPGTRLTVT.

The V and J genes are TRBV16 and TRBJ1-4; D unresolved. The V gene's germline CDR1 is KGHSY and CDR2 FQNENV. This CDR3 has 12 residues. The V end was cut by 3 bases, the J end by 6 bases, with 5 bases between. DNA for the CDR3: TGTGCCAGCAGCCATGGGGATGAAAAACTGTTTTTT. Residues: CASSHGDEKLFF.

V usage is TRBV5-1 and J usage is TRBJ2-3; a possible D gene is TRBD1 (6 bases). Germline lookup yields CDR1 SGHRS and CDR2 YFSETQ. The ends were cut back, 0 bases at V and 5 bases at J, with 13 bases in the middle. This CDR3 contains 15 residues. DNA of the CDR3: TGCGCCAGCAGCTTGGACCCGCAGGACAGAGATACGCAGTATTTT. Its translation: CASSLDPQDRDTQYF.

V gene TRBV27 combines with J gene TRBJ2-5; D gene uncertain. The CDR3 contains 17 residues. V shed 6 bases and J shed 3 bases, with 23 bases lying between them. The germline CDR1 and CDR2 sequences are MNHEY and SMNVEV (reference sequence). CDR3 protein: CASSFSGETRRKETQYF. The CDR3 bases are TGTGCCAGCAGCTTTTCAGGAGAGACCAGAAGAAAAGAGACCCAGTACTTC.

The rearrangement uses TRBV11-2 and TRBJ2-7, with D unclear. Trimming took 1 base from V and 4 from J, leaving 14 bases between them. The CDR3 length is 15 residues. Germline-derived CDR1 and CDR2 are SGHAT and FQNNGV. This chain's CDR3 is CASSLVLGTGYEQYF. CDR3 sequence (DNA): TGTGCCAGCAGCTTAGTGCTGGGAACTGGATACGAGCAGTACTTC.

The genes are TRBV4-2 and TRBJ2-7; unclear D gene. CDR3 size: 15 residues. The germline CDR1 and CDR2 sequences are LGHNA and YNFKEQ. The V gene lost 0 bases and the J gene lost 3 bases, with 12 bases spanning the gap. In DNA form, the CDR3 reads TGTGCCAGCAGCCAAGAGTGGCTAGTAGGCTACGAGCAGTACTTC. Translated, it gives CASSQEWLVGYEQYF.

The CDR3 reads CASSQGRGSYGYTF. The DNA of the CDR3 is TGCGCCAGCAGCCAGGGCCGGGGTAGCTATGGCTACACCTTC. The rearrangement links TRBV4-1 to TRBJ1-2; D is undetermined. This CDR3 region has 14 residues. Between the trimmed V and J ends, which lost 3 bases and 4 bases, there was a span of 12 bases. CDR1 and CDR2 from the germline V gene are MGHRA and YSYEKL.

The rearrangement links TRBV14 to TRBJ2-1; TRBD2 matches 7 bases. V was pared by 4 bases and J by 6 bases, with 9 bases of the junction left unmatched. Germline CDR1 is SGHDN and CDR2 is FVKESK. CDR3 length equals 15 residues. CDR3 coding DNA: TGTGCCAGCAGCCTTACAGAGAGCGGGATCAATGAGCAGTTCTTC. Its translation is CASSLTESGINEQFF.

This sequence joins TRBV7-9 and TRBJ1-2; no definite D call. Trimming removed 5 bases at V and 2 bases at J, with 15 bases between. In germline, CDR1 is SEHNR, CDR2 FQNEAQ (reference sequence). The CDR3 runs 15 residues. The CDR3 loop reads CASSPGGSGNYGYTF. The CDR3, as DNA: TGTGCCAGCAGCCCCGGCGGGTCTGGGAACTATGGCTACACCTTC.

About this clone: This sample also contains other DNA sequences that code for the same CDR3. The rearrangement links TRBV27 to TRBJ1-2, with a possible D match to TRBD1 (6 bases). Germline lookup yields CDR1 MNHEY and CDR2 SMNVEV (reference sequence). The CDR3 is 13 amino acids. V gave up 2 bases and J gave up 4 bases, with 8 bases separating them. The CDR3 DNA sequence: TGTGCCAGCAGTTTAGGGGGCAGCTATGGCTACACCTTC. This encodes CASSLGGSYGYTF.

The rearrangement joins TRBV28 to TRBJ2-1; weak D call: TRBD2 (6 bases). The CDR3 spans 15 residues. Germline V lookup: CDR1 MDHEN, CDR2 SYDVKM. Trimming stripped 1 base from V and 0 bases from J, with 7 bases between. CDR3 region: CASSLLAVSYNEQFF. The CDR3 DNA reads TGTGCCAGCAGTTTATTAGCGGTCTCCTACAATGAGCAGTTCTTC. Full variable domain (remainder filled in from reference TRBV28 and TRBJ2-1): DVKVTQSSRYLVKRTGEKVFLECVQDMDHENMFWYRQDPGLGLRLIYFSYDVKMKEKGDIPEGYSVSREKKERFSLILESASTNQTSMYLCASSLLAVSYNEQFFGPGTRLTVL.

The J gene is TRBJ2-7, the V gene TRBV5-4; D might be TRBD1 or TRBD2, each matching 5 bases. Trimming pared 1 base from V and 3 bases from J, leaving 20 bases between. Germline assignment: CDR1 SGHNT and CDR2 YYREEE (reference sequence). CDR3 length equals 17 residues. CDR3 sequence reads: CASSLRVLSEGFYEQYF. DNA of the CDR3: TGTGCCAGCAGCTTGCGGGTTTTGAGTGAGGGGTTCTACGAGCAGTACTTC. Filled out from reference TRBV5-4 and TRBJ2-7, the complete variable domain reads ETGVTQSPTHLIKTRGQQVTLRCSSQSGHNTVSWYQQALGQGPQFIFQYYREEENGRGNFPPRFSGLQFPNYSSELNVNALELDDSALYLCASSLRVLSEGFYEQYFGPGTRLTVT.

This clone occurred once. The chain employs TRBV7-9 and TRBJ2-7; D might be TRBD1 (5 bases). The CDR3 loop spans 15 amino acids. Germline CDR1 SEHNR, CDR2 FQNEAQ (reference sequence). Trimming took off 5 bases at V and 4 bases at J, with 18 bases between the two ends. This CDR3 is CASSHLRAGWYEQYF. Written as DNA, the CDR3 is TGTGCCAGCAGCCATCTCCGGGCAGGGTGGTACGAGCAGTACTTC.

The V and J genes are TRBV9 and TRBJ2-1; D is ambiguous. The CDR3 is 15 amino acids. From germline, CDR1 is SGDLS and CDR2 YYNGEE. The ends were cut back, 3 bases at V and 0 bases at J, with 10 bases in the middle. CDR3 DNA sequence: TGTGCCAGCAGCGCACTCAAGAGCTCCTACAATGAGCAGTTCTTC. This sequence encodes CASSALKSSYNEQFF.

The CDR3 region has the DNA TGTGCCAGCAGTGAAGGGATAGACTATGGCTACACCTTC. Translating it yields CASSEGIDYGYTF. The chain carries TRBV25-1 and TRBJ1-2, with D unclear. With 2 bases removed from V and 3 bases from J, the gap between germline ends came to 7 bases. Per the germline V gene, CDR1 is MGHDK and CDR2 is SYGVNS. This CDR3 comprises 13 residues.

The CDR3 reads CASSKREAKGNQPQHF. Here the CDR3 DNA reads TGTGCCAGCAGCAAACGGGAGGCCAAGGGCAATCAGCCCCAGCATTTT. The chain is built from TRBV21-1 and TRBJ1-5. TRBV21-1 is deemed a pseudogene. The CDR3 loop spans 16 amino acids.

The chain has TRBV27 and TRBJ2-2; possibly TRBD1 for D (5 bases). Trimming pared 6 bases from V and 6 bases from J, leaving 14 bases between. The CDR3 consists of 14 residues. CDR1 and CDR2 from the germline V gene are MNHEY and SMNVEV (reference sequence). The CDR3 DNA sequence: TGTGCCAGCAGCCCCAGGGTAGGGGCCGGGGAGCTGTTTTTT. Encoded protein: CASSPRVGAGELFF.

The chain links TRBV7-9 to TRBJ2-5; possibly TRBD1 for D (5 bases). Trimming shortened V by 1 base and J by 7 bases, and 13 bases separated the two germline ends. Germline V CDR1 and CDR2: SEHNR, FQNEAQ (reference sequence). The CDR3 extends over 14 amino acids. CDR3 sequence: CASSLVIAGPTQYF. The CDR3 DNA sequence: TGTGCCAGCAGCTTAGTAATTGCAGGGCCGACCCAGTACTTC.